A selection of T cell receptor beta chains follows, all from one sample in a study of blood T cell repertoires in COVID-19. Assay: immunoSEQ multiplex PCR; the TCRdb copy retains only in-frame clones and omits some. The sample records fewer than 400,000 clones, about 91% being singletons. What was sequenced was PBMCs or T cells enriched from blood (not recorded which). These receptors all stem from a woman between 18 and 29 years old who had recovered from COVID-19. Each CDR3 is given with its conserved first and last residue. Each record gives: D gene, clone size, J gene, V gene, CDR3 DNA, CDR3 protein. A D gene is named only where the DNA matches it firmly. The size entry is marked missing in some rows and otherwise reads once, few, many or a size class.

d_call: NA
clone_size: NA
j_call: TRBJ2-2
v_call: TRBV7-9
cdr3_nt: TGTGCCAGCAGCTTAAGTCAGGGGAGCACGGGGGAGCTGTTTTTT
cdr3_aa: CASSLSQGSTGELFF

d_call: NA
clone_size: NA
j_call: TRBJ1-2
v_call: TRBV30
cdr3_nt: TGTGCCTGGTCCCCACTAGTATCCTCCCTTTCGACCTTC
cdr3_aa: CAWSPLVSSLSTF

d_call: TRBD2
clone_size: NA
j_call: TRBJ2-5
v_call: TRBV19
cdr3_nt: TGTGCCAGTGGGGCGGGGGGGCAAGAGACCCAGTACTTC
cdr3_aa: CASGAGGQETQYF

d_call: NA
clone_size: NA
j_call: TRBJ1-2
v_call: TRBV15
cdr3_nt: TGTGCCACCAGCCCCCGAGAGGACTATGGCTACACCTTC
cdr3_aa: CATSPREDYGYTF

d_call: TRBD1
clone_size: NA
j_call: TRBJ1-5
v_call: TRBV28
cdr3_nt: TGTGCCAGCAGTTGGGACAGGGGAGATCAGCCCCAGCATTTT
cdr3_aa: CASSWDRGDQPQHF

d_call: TRBD1
clone_size: NA
j_call: TRBJ1-2
v_call: TRBV7-9
cdr3_nt: TGTGCCAGCAGCTTTATAGACAGGGGCGACTATGGCTACACCTTC
cdr3_aa: CASSFIDRGDYGYTF

d_call: NA
clone_size: NA
j_call: TRBJ2-6
v_call: TRBV7-3
cdr3_nt: TGTGCCAGCAGCTTGGTGGCGGTCCAATTCTCTGGGGCCAACGTCCTGACTTTC
cdr3_aa: CASSLVAVQFSGANVLTF

d_call: NA
clone_size: NA
j_call: TRBJ2-2
v_call: TRBV10-3
cdr3_nt: TGTGCCATCAGTGACCTATCGGGTGCGACCGTCCCCGGGGAGCTGTTTTTT
cdr3_aa: CAISDLSGATVPGELFF

d_call: NA
clone_size: NA
j_call: TRBJ2-5
v_call: TRBV18
cdr3_nt: TGTGCCAGCTCACCGGCGGCCGCCGAGACCCAGTACTTC
cdr3_aa: CASSPAAAETQYF

d_call: TRBD1
clone_size: NA
j_call: TRBJ1-2
v_call: TRBV9
cdr3_nt: TGTGCCAGCAGCCCTAACCTCCCGACAGGGGGCTATGGCTACACCTTC
cdr3_aa: CASSPNLPTGGYGYTF

d_call: NA
clone_size: NA
j_call: TRBJ1-6
v_call: TRBV5-4
cdr3_nt: TGTGCCAGCAGCTACGACAGGTGGGAATCACCCCTCCACTTT
cdr3_aa: CASSYDRWESPLHF

d_call: TRBD1
clone_size: NA
j_call: TRBJ1-3
v_call: TRBV6-5
cdr3_nt: TGTGCCAGCAGCCAACAGCCCAGGGGGCAGGACACCATATATTTT
cdr3_aa: CASSQQPRGQDTIYF

d_call: NA
clone_size: NA
j_call: TRBJ2-1
v_call: TRBV19
cdr3_nt: TGTGCCAGTAGTACCCCGGGGGTCCGCAATGAGCAGTTCTTC
cdr3_aa: CASSTPGVRNEQFF

d_call: TRBD1
clone_size: NA
j_call: TRBJ1-2
v_call: TRBV28
cdr3_nt: TGTGCCAGCAGCCGGGACAGGGGGGCGGGGAACTATGGCTACACCTTC
cdr3_aa: CASSRDRGAGNYGYTF

d_call: TRBD1
clone_size: few
j_call: TRBJ1-5
v_call: TRBV3-1/TRBV3-2
cdr3_nt: TGTGCCAGCAGCCGCCCGGACAGGGTAAGCTATAGCAATCAGCCCCAGCATTTT
cdr3_aa: CASSRPDRVSYSNQPQHF

d_call: NA
clone_size: few
j_call: TRBJ1-1
v_call: TRBV21-1
cdr3_nt: TGTGCCAGCAAAGCGGGAGGGAGGAGGAACACTGAAGCTTTCTTT
cdr3_aa: CASKAGGRRNTEAFF

d_call: TRBD1
clone_size: NA
j_call: TRBJ1-1
v_call: TRBV7-9
cdr3_nt: TGTGCCAGCAGCTTAGCCCCCTCGACAGGGTGGACTGAAGCTTTCTTT
cdr3_aa: CASSLAPSTGWTEAFF

d_call: NA
clone_size: NA
j_call: TRBJ2-2
v_call: TRBV5-1
cdr3_nt: TGCGCCAGCAGCCATGGGGCCTATTCCCGTACCGGGGAGCTGTTTTTT
cdr3_aa: CASSHGAYSRTGELFF

d_call: NA
clone_size: NA
j_call: TRBJ1-1
v_call: TRBV19
cdr3_nt: TGTGCCGACTCGAGGGCGGCGACGAACACTGAAGCTTTCTTT
cdr3_aa: CADSRAATNTEAFF

d_call: NA
clone_size: once
j_call: TRBJ1-5
v_call: TRBV7-2
cdr3_nt: TGTGCCAGCTCACCCGCGAATCAGCCCCAGCATTTT
cdr3_aa: CASSPANQPQHF

d_call: TRBD2
clone_size: many
j_call: TRBJ2-3
v_call: TRBV4-2
cdr3_nt: TGTGCCAGCAGCCAAGATCTAGCGGGGGAGCATACGCAGTATTTT
cdr3_aa: CASSQDLAGEHTQYF

d_call: TRBD1
clone_size: NA
j_call: TRBJ2-3
v_call: TRBV5-1
cdr3_nt: TGCGCCAGCAGCATCTGGGACAGTGTAACAGATACGCAGTATTTT
cdr3_aa: CASSIWDSVTDTQYF

d_call: TRBD1
clone_size: NA
j_call: TRBJ2-7
v_call: TRBV10-3
cdr3_nt: TGTGCCATCAGTGAAGGTAGGGACAGTACCTACGAGCAGTACTTC
cdr3_aa: CAISEGRDSTYEQYF

d_call: NA
clone_size: NA
j_call: TRBJ2-7
v_call: TRBV12-3/TRBV12-4
cdr3_nt: TGTGCCAGCAGTGTGTACCCTACCTACGAGCAGTACTTC
cdr3_aa: CASSVYPTYEQYF

d_call: NA
clone_size: NA
j_call: TRBJ2-7
v_call: TRBV14
cdr3_nt: TGTGCCAGCAGCCAAGATGGCGTAGGGGATCCTACCTACGAGCAGTACTTC
cdr3_aa: CASSQDGVGDPTYEQYF

d_call: TRBD1
clone_size: NA
j_call: TRBJ1-6
v_call: TRBV2
cdr3_nt: TGTGCCAGCAGTTTCGGACAGGGGGCGAATTCACCCCTCCACTTT
cdr3_aa: CASSFGQGANSPLHF

d_call: NA
clone_size: NA
j_call: TRBJ1-2
v_call: TRBV7-6
cdr3_nt: TGTGCCAGCAGCCCTGGGAGGGGCGCGGACTATGGCTACACCTTC
cdr3_aa: CASSPGRGADYGYTF

d_call: TRBD1
clone_size: NA
j_call: TRBJ1-2
v_call: TRBV7-9
cdr3_nt: TGTGCCAGCAGCTTAGGGGGGACAGTCGGCGGCTACACCTTC
cdr3_aa: CASSLGGTVGGYTF

d_call: NA
clone_size: NA
j_call: TRBJ2-2
v_call: TRBV5-1
cdr3_nt: TGCGCCAGCAGCTTTGAGAACCCGACGAGGAACGCCGGGGAGCTGTTTTTT
cdr3_aa: CASSFENPTRNAGELFF

d_call: TRBD2
clone_size: NA
j_call: TRBJ2-1
v_call: TRBV7-3
cdr3_nt: TGTGCCAGCAGTGTACCCGGGACTAGCGGGGAGACCTACAATGAGCAGTTCTTC
cdr3_aa: CASSVPGTSGETYNEQFF

d_call: TRBD2
clone_size: NA
j_call: TRBJ2-7
v_call: TRBV10-2
cdr3_nt: TGCGCCAGCAGCCCAAGCGGGAGGAAGCAAGACGAGCAGTACTTC
cdr3_aa: CASSPSGRKQDEQYF

d_call: NA
clone_size: NA
j_call: TRBJ2-7
v_call: TRBV7-9
cdr3_nt: TGTGCCAGCAGCCGCCGTTGGACAGCAAGTAGCTCCTACGAGCAGTACTTC
cdr3_aa: CASSRRWTASSSYEQYF

d_call: NA
clone_size: NA
j_call: TRBJ2-7
v_call: TRBV7-2
cdr3_nt: TGTGCCAGCAGCTTAACCCGAGGTTTCTCCTACGAGCAGTACTTC
cdr3_aa: CASSLTRGFSYEQYF

d_call: TRBD2
clone_size: NA
j_call: TRBJ2-1
v_call: TRBV19
cdr3_nt: TGTGCCAGTAGTATAGATCATCCTCCGGGACTAGCAGGGGCAGGGGAGCAGTTCTTC
cdr3_aa: CASSIDHPPGLAGAGEQFF

d_call: TRBD1
clone_size: NA
j_call: TRBJ2-5
v_call: TRBV7-9
cdr3_nt: TGTGCCAGCAGCTTAGTGGACAGGGAAGAGACCCAGTACTTC
cdr3_aa: CASSLVDREETQYF

d_call: TRBD1
clone_size: NA
j_call: TRBJ1-6
v_call: TRBV28
cdr3_nt: TGTGCCAGCAGACGACAGGGGTCTAATTCACCCCTCCACTTT
cdr3_aa: CASRRQGSNSPLHF

d_call: NA
clone_size: NA
j_call: TRBJ1-3
v_call: TRBV5-1
cdr3_nt: TGCGCCAGCAGCTTGGTGGCGGAACCCACCTCTGGAAACACCATATATTTT
cdr3_aa: CASSLVAEPTSGNTIYF

d_call: NA
clone_size: once
j_call: TRBJ1-1
v_call: TRBV7-9
cdr3_nt: TGTGCCAGCAGCTTATCAGGGATTCAGAACACTGAAGCTTTCTTT
cdr3_aa: CASSLSGIQNTEAFF

d_call: TRBD2
clone_size: NA
j_call: TRBJ2-1
v_call: TRBV9
cdr3_nt: TGTGCCAGCAGCCCCCGACTAGCGGGAGGATCCTACAATGAGCAGTTCTTC
cdr3_aa: CASSPRLAGGSYNEQFF

d_call: NA
clone_size: NA
j_call: TRBJ2-5
v_call: TRBV15
cdr3_nt: TGTGCCACCAGCAGACAACTTGAAGAGACCCAGTACTTC
cdr3_aa: CATSRQLEETQYF

d_call: NA
clone_size: NA
j_call: TRBJ2-5
v_call: TRBV7-6
cdr3_nt: TGTGCCAGCAGCCCCAACCCGGGTCAAGAGACCCAGTACTTC
cdr3_aa: CASSPNPGQETQYF

d_call: NA
clone_size: NA
j_call: TRBJ1-2
v_call: TRBV30
cdr3_nt: TGTGCCTGGAGTCGGGGGAACTATGGCTACACCTTC
cdr3_aa: CAWSRGNYGYTF

d_call: TRBD1
clone_size: NA
j_call: TRBJ1-2
v_call: TRBV27
cdr3_nt: TGTGCCAGCAGGCCGCGACAGGGGGCGATTAGCTCTGGCTACACCTTC
cdr3_aa: CASRPRQGAISSGYTF

d_call: TRBD2
clone_size: NA
j_call: TRBJ2-7
v_call: TRBV4-2
cdr3_nt: TGTGCCAGCAGCCAAGATCTCCTAGCGGACTACGAGCAGTACTTC
cdr3_aa: CASSQDLLADYEQYF

d_call: TRBD1
clone_size: NA
j_call: TRBJ1-1
v_call: TRBV6-5
cdr3_nt: TGTGCCAGCAGTCACAGGGGGACTGAAGCTTTCTTT
cdr3_aa: CASSHRGTEAFF

d_call: NA
clone_size: NA
j_call: TRBJ1-1
v_call: TRBV3-1/TRBV3-2
cdr3_nt: TGTGCCAGCAGCCCCCTAGGTTCTGAAGCTTTCTTT
cdr3_aa: CASSPLGSEAFF

d_call: TRBD2
clone_size: NA
j_call: TRBJ2-2
v_call: TRBV18
cdr3_nt: TGTGCCAGCTCACTGAGACGGACTAGCGGCCCCGGGGAGCTGTTTTTT
cdr3_aa: CASSLRRTSGPGELFF

d_call: TRBD1
clone_size: NA
j_call: TRBJ1-4
v_call: TRBV5-1
cdr3_nt: TGCGCCAGCAGCTTGGGACAGGGTGGGGAAAAACTGTTTTTT
cdr3_aa: CASSLGQGGEKLFF

d_call: NA
clone_size: NA
j_call: TRBJ1-1
v_call: TRBV19
cdr3_nt: TGTGCCAGTAGTATTTGGCCCACTGAAGCTTTCTTT
cdr3_aa: CASSIWPTEAFF

d_call: TRBD1
clone_size: NA
j_call: TRBJ1-2
v_call: TRBV27
cdr3_nt: TGTGCCAGCAGTTCTGGACAGGGGGCACACTATGGCTACACCTTC
cdr3_aa: CASSSGQGAHYGYTF

d_call: NA
clone_size: NA
j_call: TRBJ1-4
v_call: TRBV12-3/TRBV12-4
cdr3_nt: TGTGCCAGCAGTTTCGACAGTGGGGCAAAACTGTTTTTT
cdr3_aa: CASSFDSGAKLFF